This TCR beta chain stems from a study of blood T cell repertoires in COVID-19 (dated by TCRdb to the early 2020s). As for the study more broadly: The collaborator samples originated in the United States, Italy and Spain and spanned the acute and convalescent phases of COVID-19. The repertoires were released in a freely available public database meant as a resource for research on the immune response to SARS-CoV-2. Where available, HLA class I and class II types were obtained from metadata supplied by the sample provider rather than from assay-based typing. The samples were drawn from two sources: the first 160 participants of the ongoing ImmuneRACE study, and some 1,300 subjects contributed by 6 global collaborators. The material from the prospective study consisted of cDNA or gDNA derived from T cells, B-cell-depleted T cells, or PBMCs. Deeply sampled blood TCRbeta repertoires from subjects exposed to, actively infected with, or recovered from COVID-19 were included in the dataset. Nearly every sample came with metadata listing a de-identified subject ID, COVID-19 status, age in years and sex.

Overall study results and their limits: The amount of clinical and demographic metadata varied by source and participant and was provided uncurated.

The immunoSEQ Assay, a bias-controlled multiplex PCR, was used to amplify TCRbeta CDR3 regions from genomic DNA. Per the source publication's procedure: The number of nucleated cells in each sample was estimated by amplification of reference gene primers within the assay. To quantify the absolute abundance of each unique TCRbeta CDR3 rearrangement, sequence reads were collapsed and filtered. Productive Simpson clonality was computed per sample as the square root of Simpson's diversity index over productive rearrangements. Imported from immuneACCESS, the table was reduced by TCRdb to in-frame sequences with V and J called. These copies leave out some clones; in studies compared against another copy, an unresolved V gene accounts for under half, and the cause of the remainder is not known. V and J calls and clone size are copied from that table; D and trimming were computed from the DNA. A total of 200,000 to 250,000 clones appear in this sample, roughly 80% of them only once. Clones ranked in the top ten supply approximately 1.8% of the sample.

Enrolling through a virtual design, the prospective study's participants ranged in age from about 18 to 89 years and lived across roughly 23 United States geographic areas. To assign participants to cohorts, the prospective study relied on clinical history that participants themselves reported in a screening survey and a study questionnaire. Recovered participants in ImmuneRACE Cohort 3 were defined by two consecutive negative NP/OP PCR tests, clearance by a healthcare professional, or resolution of symptoms. Each participant in the prospective study had whole blood, serum and a nasopharyngeal or oropharyngeal swab collected by mobile phlebotomists. Additional blood draws and questionnaires over an approximately two-month period could optionally be provided by prospective study participants. Blood samples from the prospective study were shipped frozen or at room temperature prior to DNA extraction.

Remarks on this clone: Its cognate antigen has yet to be identified. No base quality values were provided; no much bigger clone lies one nucleotide off.

The junction carries 14 bases between V and J, which are trimmed by 3 bases and 0 bases respectively. The germline V gene gives CDR1 as SNHLY and CDR2 as FYNNEI. The CDR3 goes from the cysteine to the phenylalanine over 16 residues. Of all the DNA, just the CDR3 is kept, 48 bases in frame from base 1. The V gene is TRBV2 and the J gene is TRBJ1-1; 5 matching bases give a weak D call of TRBD1. The sequencing sample was made of PBMCs or T cells enriched from blood (not recorded which). The clonotype comes from a man aged 55 to 69 who had recovered from COVID-19. CDR3 loop: CASSDGLAGMNTEAFF. The base sequence is TGTGCCAGCAGTGACGGTCTGGCAGGGATGAACACTGAAGCTTTCTTT. The full variable domain, with segments outside the CDR3 supplied by the reference TRBV2 and TRBJ1-1 proteins, appears as EPEVTQTPSHQVTQMGQEVILRCVPISNHLYFYWYRQILGQKVEFLVSFYNNEISEKSEIFDDQFSVERPDGSNFTLKIRSTKLEDSAMYFCASSDGLAGMNTEAFFGQGTRLTVV.